The rows below give T cell receptor beta chains drawn from one sample of a study of cytomegalovirus exposure and HLA in healthy donors. Clones were read by immunoSEQ multiplex PCR, and TCRdb kept only the in-frame ones, dropping some. The table includes 150,000 to 200,000 clones, around 75% detected once. The sequencing input was PBMCs. The receptors were gathered from a woman aged 25 to 39 in good health and CMV-seronegative. Each CDR3 is given without its conserved first and last residue. D genes are given only for firm matches.

TRBV27	TRBJ2-7	-	12	ASSERGFSYEQY
TRBV29-1	TRBJ2-7	-	11	SANDGSSYEQY
TRBV7-2	TRBJ2-3	-	11	ASSLALGDTQY
TRBV29-1	TRBJ1-2	-	10	SGSEPGYGYT
TRBV5-6	TRBJ1-2	-	12	ASSSNRNFYGYA
TRBV6-5	TRBJ1-4	TRBD1	13	ASSYSTGGNEKLF
TRBV15	-	TRBD1	15	ATSRDTYPGQPYEQY
TRBV6-1	TRBJ1-2	-	14	ASSEAISHRNYGYT
TRBV4-1	-	-	14	ASSQDGGGMRYEQY
TRBV7-2	TRBJ2-3	TRBD2	14	ASSRRLAGESDTQY
TRBV6-1	TRBJ2-3	TRBD2	14	ASSERRGAVTDTQY
TRBV19	TRBJ2-1	-	10	ASRLNYNEQF
TRBV7-9	TRBJ2-2	-	12	ASRRQTNTGELF
TRBV4-3	TRBJ2-7	TRBD2	13	ASSQGTSGVYEQY
TRBV5-1	TRBJ2-5	TRBD2	13	ASSSGTTSQETQY
TRBV7-9	TRBJ2-3	-	14	ASSLGFGSYTDTQY
TRBV9	TRBJ2-1	TRBD2	14	ASSVGVAGDSDEQF
TRBV5-1	TRBJ1-2	-	11	ASSLDRTYGYT
TRBV7-9	TRBJ2-2	-	12	ASSLIARTGELF
TRBV7-9	TRBJ1-1	-	10	ASSQGNTEAF
TRBV2	TRBJ2-6	-	15	ASSEKGPSSGANVLT
TRBV5-8	TRBJ2-7	TRBD2	13	ASSLVAGGTYEQY
TRBV5-1	TRBJ2-5	TRBD1	12	ASSFRGQIETQY
TRBV30	TRBJ2-1	TRBD2	13	AWSTVLAGNNEQF
TRBV19	TRBJ1-1	-	11	ASSIGTPAEAF
TRBV19	TRBJ1-5	TRBD1	14	ASSTPGQGLNQPQH
TRBV6-1	TRBJ1-5	TRBD1	13	ASSVQGASNQPQH
TRBV9	TRBJ1-2	TRBD1	13	ASSETGQGRSGYT
TRBV19	TRBJ2-5	-	11	ASSSGIGETQY
TRBV7-9	TRBJ1-1	-	10	ASSYTGPEAF
TRBV7-9	TRBJ2-3	TRBD2	14	ASSLWASGGTDTQY
TRBV7-2	TRBJ1-4	-	14	ASSSSSGTTNEKLF
TRBV27	TRBJ1-2	-	11	ASGGGGFGGYT
TRBV9	TRBJ2-1	TRBD1	13	ASSADRVPVNEQF
TRBV6-1	TRBJ1-4	-	14	ASSESAGTPSEKLF
TRBV5-1	TRBJ2-2	TRBD2	13	ASSLGLVITGELF
TRBV21-1	TRBJ1-1	-	12	ASSKPDRSTEAF
TRBV5-4	TRBJ1-1	-	11	ASSLDQNTEAF
TRBV6-4	TRBJ1-2	-	13	ASRTEAGSNYGYT
TRBV6-4	TRBJ2-6	-	14	ASSDSGGSGANVLT
TRBV9	TRBJ1-2	TRBD1	16	ASSTTPGGTGSNYGYT
TRBV2	TRBJ1-5	-	13	ASTTGIYSNQPQH
TRBV10-3	TRBJ2-4	-	14	AISPQGGLTKNIQY
TRBV5-1	TRBJ2-3	TRBD2	15	ASSLPSGLEMLDTQY
TRBV18	TRBJ1-4	-	13	ASSPTAVVNEKLF